The 27 T cell receptor beta chains below were found in one sample sequenced in a study of cytomegalovirus exposure and HLA in healthy donors. Primers: 60 Vbeta forward and 13 Jbeta reverse. Sequenced by immunoSEQ multiplex PCR; TCRdb stores in-frame clones only, minus some. The sample yields under 250,000 clones, almost 80% seen once. The material sequenced was PBMCs. The receptors here all came from a male donor in good health and CMV-seronegative.

The rearrangement links TRBV4-2 to TRBJ2-5; a weak D match, TRBD1 (5 bases). The end of the DNA aligns better with TRBJ2-7, so the J call may be wrong. Germline CDR1 and CDR2: LGHNA and YNFKEQ. The CDR3 totals 14 residues. The CDR3 spells CASSQEARGYEQYF. CDR3 DNA: TGTGCCAGCAGCCAAGAGGCTAGGGGTTACGAGCAGTACTTC.

The rearrangement links TRBV28 to TRBJ1-5; tentative D call: TRBD1 (6 bases). This CDR3 is 13 amino acids long. V lost 1 base to trimming and J lost 9 bases, with 10 bases between them. Per the germline V gene, CDR1 is MDHEN and CDR2 is SYDVKM. The CDR3 DNA is TGTGCCAGCAGTTTATCGACAGGCTGGCCCCAGCATTTT. Its translation is CASSLSTGWPQHF.

This clone was seen only once. This chain uses TRBV7-3 with TRBJ2-3, with 10 bases lining up with TRBD2. This CDR3 contains 15 residues. The germline gives CDR1 SGHTA, CDR2 FQGTGA. V shed 6 bases, J shed 1 base, and the junction held 4 bases outside the gene matches. The CDR3 DNA reads as TGTGCCAGCAGACCTGGACTAGCGGGCACAGATACGCAGTATTTT. Its translation is CASRPGLAGTDTQYF.

V and J are TRBV7-2 and TRBJ1-4, with 9 bases matching TRBD1. The CDR3 spans 14 residues. Germline CDR1 is SGHTA and CDR2 is FQGNSA. J gave up 8 bases and V 5 bases, and 6 bases lay outside the gene matches. The CDR3 nucleotides read TGTGCCAGCAGCCTACAGGGGGCGGGGGAAAAACTGTTTTTT. Translation gives CASSLQGAGEKLFF.

The V gene is TRBV7-8, the J gene TRBJ1-4, with a weak D call TRBD1 (5 bases). V gave up 1 base and J gave up 5 bases, with 11 bases separating them. The germline CDR1 and CDR2 sequences are SGHVS and FQNEAQ. The CDR3 is 15 amino acids. Here the CDR3 reads CASSLGPGVNEKLFF. CDR3 bases: TGTGCCAGCAGCTTAGGGCCGGGGGTAAATGAAAAACTGTTTTTT.

This rearrangement joins TRBV14 to TRBJ2-7, with D uncertain. Trimming cost V 1 base and J 6 bases, with 10 bases left between them. The CDR3 is made up of 13 amino acids. Germline CDR1 reads SGHDN; CDR2 reads FVKESK. The CDR3 DNA reads as TGTGCCAGCAGCCAAGTCCTTGTGAGCGAGCAGTACTTC. Translation: CASSQVLVSEQYF.

The CDR3 DNA reads TGTGCCAGCAGCCAAGAGCGGGGGGCGATATATTCACCCCTCCACTTT. Translation gives CASSQERGAIYSPLHF. The V and J genes are TRBV14 and TRBJ1-6; maybe TRBD1 (6 bases). This CDR3 region has 16 residues. V was clipped by 0 bases and J by 8 bases, with 14 bases between them. Germline-derived CDR1 and CDR2 are SGHDN and FVKESK.

The genes are TRBV5-4 and TRBJ2-3; D is perhaps TRBD2 (7 bases). Trimming cost V 7 bases and J 1 base, with 19 bases left between them. Germline V gene sequence: CDR1 SGHNT, CDR2 YYREEE (reference sequence). This CDR3 is built from 16 residues. This CDR3 is CASYPGGKGGTDTQYF. CDR3 nucleotides: TGTGCCAGCTATCCGGGGGGCAAGGGAGGCACAGATACGCAGTATTTT.

The chain carries TRBV5-4 and TRBJ2-3, with 10 bases identical to TRBD2. Trimming cost V 1 base and J 6 bases; bases outside gene matches: 5. The germline V gene has CDR1 SGHNT and CDR2 YYREEE (reference sequence). The length of the CDR3 is 15 residues. CDR3 loop: CASSLLAGGWDTQYF. In nucleotides, the CDR3 is TGTGCCAGCAGCTTGTTAGCGGGAGGTTGGGATACGCAGTATTTT. Variable domain in full (rest from reference TRBV5-4 and TRBJ2-3): ETGVTQSPTHLIKTRGQQVTLRCSSQSGHNTVSWYQQALGQGPQFIFQYYREEENGRGNFPPRFSGLQFPNYSSELNVNALELDDSALYLCASSLLAGGWDTQYFGPGTRLTVL.

V gene TRBV20-1 combines with J gene TRBJ2-7, with D unresolved. CDR3 length: 11 amino acids. Trimming cost V 6 bases and J 4 bases, with 10 bases left between them. CDR1 is DFQATT and CDR2 is SNEGSKA in the germline V gene (reference sequence). CDR3 protein: CSARNGYEQYF. CDR3 bases: TGCAGTGCAAGAAACGGGTACGAGCAGTACTTC.

The rearrangement links TRBV7-9 to TRBJ2-7; perhaps TRBD1 as D (5 bases). V lost 5 bases and J lost 7, with 15 bases in between. Germline V lookup: CDR1 SEHNR, CDR2 FQNEAQ (reference sequence). CDR3 length: 13 residues. CDR3 DNA sequence: TGTGCCAGCAGCCCCCCAGGGCCGTCAGAGCAGTACTTC. The encoded protein is CASSPPGPSEQYF.

This chain links TRBV5-1 with TRBJ1-4; 9 bases match TRBD1. Germline loops: CDR1 SGHRS, CDR2 YFSETQ. V shed 4 bases, J shed 5 bases, and the junction held 12 bases outside the gene matches. The CDR3 length is 17 residues. CDR3 DNA sequence: TGCGCCAGCAGCCCGTCTTCTGTCGGGACAGGGAATGAAAAACTGTTTTTT. Translated: CASSPSSVGTGNEKLFF.

CDR3: CAVTGSSYNEQFF. CDR3 coding DNA: TGTGCAGTAACAGGGAGCTCCTACAATGAGCAGTTCTTC. This chain uses TRBV19 with TRBJ2-1; D might be TRBD1 (6 bases). The CDR3 loop spans 13 amino acids. Germline CDR1 LNHDA, CDR2 SQIVND (reference sequence).

The gene calls are TRBV30 and TRBJ2-1, with 11 bases matching TRBD2. Germline trimming cut 8 bases from V and 4 bases from J; bases unmatched to any gene: 4. CDR3 length equals 13 residues. Germline CDR1 reads GTSNPN; CDR2 reads SVGIG (reference sequence). The CDR3 bases are TGTGCCCAGGGGACTAGCGGTTACAATGAGCAGTTCTTC. Protein product: CAQGTSGYNEQFF.

The chain carries TRBV5-1 and TRBJ1-4, with 8 bases lining up with TRBD1. Germline-derived CDR1 and CDR2 are SGHRS and YFSETQ. CDR3 length: 15 amino acids. The ends lost 6 bases at V and 0 bases at J; junction bases unmatched: 4. The DNA for the CDR3 is TGCGCCAGCAACCCGACAGGGGCAACTAATGAAAAACTGTTTTTT. Translation: CASNPTGATNEKLFF.

The CDR3 DNA reads TGTGCCACCAGCAGGGACAGAGGCTTGGGGTTTGTTTACTTC. It specifies CATSRDRGLGFVYF. The chain employs TRBV15 and TRBJ2-7, with TRBD1 as a possible D gene (6 bases). Trimming took off 3 bases at V and 13 bases at J, with 22 bases between the two ends. The CDR3 is 14 residues long. Germline V gene sequence: CDR1 LNHNV, CDR2 YYDKDF (reference sequence).

This clone was found once. The chain employs TRBV6-6 and TRBJ2-1, with 7 bases identical to TRBD2. Trimming removed 8 bases from V and 7 bases from J; junction bases left unmatched: 17. Germline V gene data show CDR1 as MNHNY and CDR2 as SVGAGI (reference sequence). The CDR3 consists of 16 residues. CDR3 nucleotide sequence: TGTGCCAGCGGGAAAAGGGGAGGGGTGGCATCAAATGAGCAGTTCTTC. It specifies CASGKRGGVASNEQFF.

This clone was found once. V usage is TRBV7-2 and J usage is TRBJ1-2; 7 positions match TRBD1. The V and J ends lost 6 bases and 4 bases, in that order; junction bases with no gene match: 8. The CDR3 runs to 14 residues. CDR1 and CDR2 (germline): SGHTA, FQGNSA. The CDR3 coding sequence is TGTGCCAGCAGTCTAGAGGGGGCTGGCTATGGCTACACCTTC. Its protein is CASSLEGAGYGYTF.

The chain employs TRBV5-1 and TRBJ2-6; tentative D call: TRBD2 (5 bases). V was clipped by 4 bases and J by 0 bases, with 8 bases between them. Germline values: CDR1 SGHRS, CDR2 YFSETQ. The CDR3 spans 15 residues. CDR3 in amino acids: CASSHGNSGANVLTF. CDR3 DNA sequence: TGCGCCAGCAGCCACGGGAACTCTGGGGCCAACGTCCTGACTTTC.

The chain recombines TRBV25-1 with TRBJ1-6; the D gene is possibly TRBD1 (6 bases). Trimming took 5 bases from V and 10 from J, leaving 15 bases between them. Germline V CDR1 and CDR2: MGHDK, SYGVNS. The CDR3 loop spans 14 amino acids. The CDR3 DNA reads TGTGCCAGCAGTCCTCCGGGACAACCCTCACCCCTCCACTTT. Amino acids: CASSPPGQPSPLHF. Filled out from reference TRBV25-1 and TRBJ1-6, the complete variable domain reads EADIYQTPRYLVIGTGKKITLECSQTMGHDKMYWYQQDPGMELHLIHYSYGVNSTEKGDLSSESTVSRIRTEHFPLTLESARPSHTSQYLCASSPPGQPSPLHFGNGTRLTVT.

The chain couples TRBV14 to TRBJ2-7; no clear D. Germline assignment: CDR1 SGHDN and CDR2 FVKESK. CDR3 length equals 11 residues. With 5 bases removed from V and 2 bases from J, the gap between germline ends came to 4 bases. CDR3 loop: CASSSAYEQYF. The CDR3 DNA sequence: TGTGCCAGCAGCTCTGCCTACGAGCAGTACTTC.

The chain has TRBV29-1 and TRBJ1-2; TRBD1 aligns across 7 bases. Per the germline V gene, CDR1 is SQVTM and CDR2 is ANQGSEA. CDR3 length: 18 amino acids. V dropped 1 base and J dropped 2; count of bases not matched to a gene: 16. The CDR3 nucleotides are TGCAGCGTTGAAGTTAAGGCCCCAAAAGGGGGCTCCAACTATGGCTACACCTTC. Translating gives CSVEVKAPKGGSNYGYTF.

The chain joins TRBV28 to TRBJ1-1; tentative D call: TRBD1 (6 bases). This CDR3 region has 15 residues. Germline assignment: CDR1 MDHEN and CDR2 SYDVKM. The V end was cut by 5 bases, the J end by 0 bases, with 13 bases between. CDR3: CASSPRGHLNTEAFF. The CDR3 DNA sequence: TGTGCCAGCAGTCCCCGGGGACACTTGAACACTGAAGCTTTCTTT.

The rearrangement uses TRBV12-5 and TRBJ1-2, with 12 bases matching TRBD1. The CDR3 runs to 15 residues. Per the germline V gene, CDR1 is LGHNT and CDR2 is FRNRAP. J gave up 6 bases and V 7 bases, and 9 bases lay outside the gene matches. In DNA form, the CDR3 reads TGTGCTAGTGTCCAACCGGGACAGGGGGCGAATGGCTACACCTTC. Encoded protein: CASVQPGQGANGYTF.

To note about this clone: The junction shows a germline mismatch at one end, possibly a read error. The rearrangement joins TRBV28 to TRBJ2-6, with 7 positions matching TRBD1. The CDR3 totals 15 residues. The germline gives CDR1 MDHEN, CDR2 SYDVKM. CDR3 sequence: CASSLAGTVPKRGSF. DNA for the CDR3: TGTGCCAGCAGTCTTGCCGGGACAGTCCCCAAGAGGGGGTCTTTC.

The V gene is TRBV7-2, the J gene TRBJ1-1; D gene ambiguous. This CDR3 is 11 amino acids long. From germline, CDR1 is SGHTA and CDR2 FQGNSA. The V and J ends lost 5 bases and 3 bases respectively, with 4 bases between them. The CDR3 DNA reads as TGTGCCAGCAGCCGGGACACTGAAGCTTTCTTT. It is translated as CASSRDTEAFF.

This sequence joins TRBV28 and TRBJ1-2; 10 bases match TRBD1. J gave up 7 bases and V 5 bases, and 7 bases lay outside the gene matches. Looked up from germline, CDR1 is MDHEN and CDR2 is SYDVKM. The CDR3 has 14 residues. In DNA form, the CDR3 reads TGTGCCAGCAGTCCCCCGGGACAGGGGTTTGGCTACACCTTC. This codes for CASSPPGQGFGYTF.